Listed here are 9 T cell receptor beta chains from one sample, sequenced in a study of monozygotic twins with cystic fibrosis. Libraries were prepared by immunoSEQ multiplex PCR; TCRdb keeps only in-frame clonotypes and omits some of them. The sample lists 30,000 to 35,000 clones, roughly 96% seen once, with about 0.17% in the top ten. The specimen was blood. The receptors derive from a girl between 2 and 10 years old with cystic fibrosis.

The chain combines TRBV9 with TRBJ2-7; D may be TRBD2 (5 bases). Trimming pared 4 bases from V and 2 bases from J, leaving 13 bases between. Per germline, CDR1 SGDLS and CDR2 YYNGEE. CDR3 length: 14 residues. DNA for the CDR3: TGTGCCAGCAGCAGGGAGAACTCTCCCTACGAGCAGTACTTC. Translation: CASSRENSPYEQYF.

This chain joins TRBV29-1 and TRBJ1-5; 7 nucleotides align to TRBD1. CDR1 and CDR2 from the germline V gene are SQVTM and ANQGSEA. This CDR3 is built from 16 residues. With V trimmed by 5 bases and J by 11 bases, 21 bases remained unmatched. CDR3 sequence reads: CSVYYPRQGWDMSQHF. The DNA of the CDR3 is TGCAGCGTTTATTACCCGCGACAGGGCTGGGACATGTCCCAGCATTTT.

The V gene is TRBV5-1, the J gene TRBJ1-1; 10 bases map to TRBD1. Trimming cost V 5 bases and J 4 bases; bases outside gene matches: 5. Germline V gene sequence: CDR1 SGHRS, CDR2 YFSETQ. The CDR3 totals 14 residues. The CDR3 DNA sequence: TGCGCCAGCAGTCCCGACAGGGGGCTCACTGAAGCTTTCTTT. As protein: CASSPDRGLTEAFF. Looking up the rest from reference TRBV5-1 and TRBJ1-1 gives the full variable domain: KAGVTQTPRYLIKTRGQQVTLSCSPISGHRSVSWYQQTPGQGLQFLFEYFSETQRNKGNFPGRFSGRQFSNSRSEMNVSTLELGDSALYLCASSPDRGLTEAFFGQGTRLTVV.

This clone has only one observation. For the CDR3, the DNA is TGTGCCAGCAACCCTAGCGGGATAGCCAATGAGCAGTTCTTC. It yields the protein CASNPSGIANEQFF. The chain is built from TRBV27 and TRBJ2-1, with TRBD2 matching over 9 bases. There are 14 residues in the CDR3. The ends lost 7 bases at V and 6 bases at J; junction bases unmatched: 7. Germline CDR1 reads MNHEY; CDR2 reads SMNVEV (reference sequence).

This chain uses TRBV6-6 with TRBJ1-2; the match to TRBD1 covers 7 bases. Germline lookup yields CDR1 MNHNY and CDR2 SVGAGI (reference sequence). Trimming cost V 2 bases and J 3 bases; bases outside gene matches: 9. This CDR3 contains 16 residues. The CDR3 DNA follows: TGTGCCAGCAGTTACGGACTGCGAGGGGGCCACTATGGCTACACCTTC. The encoded protein is CASSYGLRGGHYGYTF.

The rearrangement joins TRBV5-1 to TRBJ1-1, with D hard to call. CDR1 is SGHRS and CDR2 is YFSETQ in the germline V gene. CDR3 length equals 14 residues. The V and J ends lost 1 base and 0 bases respectively, with 7 bases between them. The CDR3 sequence is CASSLLGLNTEAFF. The DNA of the CDR3 is TGCGCCAGCAGCTTGCTAGGGTTGAACACTGAAGCTTTCTTT.

The rearrangement links TRBV6-5 to TRBJ2-1, with D possibly being TRBD1 or TRBD2 (5 bases each). Per germline, CDR1 MNHEY and CDR2 SVGAGI. V gave up 0 bases and J gave up 6 bases, with 6 bases separating them. This CDR3 contains 13 residues. CDR3 protein: CASSYSGVNEQFF. The CDR3 DNA reads TGTGCCAGCAGTTACTCGGGGGTCAATGAGCAGTTCTTC.

The chain links TRBV6-1 to TRBJ1-2; D is ambiguous. This CDR3 is 13 amino acids long. The V end was cut by 7 bases, the J end by 1 base, with 10 bases between. CDR1 and CDR2 from the germline V gene are MNHNS and SASEGT. The CDR3 sequence is CASKTGNNYGYTF. The CDR3 bases are TGTGCCAGCAAAACGGGAAATAACTATGGCTACACCTTC.

The chain couples TRBV19 to TRBJ1-1; D unresolved. The ends were cut back, 0 bases at V and 1 base at J, with 15 bases in the middle. CDR1 LNHDA and CDR2 SQIVND come from the germline V gene (reference sequence). The CDR3 runs to 17 residues. The chain's CDR3 is CASSIDPWTGKNTEAFF. CDR3 nucleotide sequence: TGTGCCAGTAGTATAGATCCTTGGACGGGAAAGAACACTGAAGCTTTCTTT.